This TCR beta chain originates from a study of control samples from healthy donors and cancer patients. On this clone: This CDR3 is also generated by other DNA sequences in the sample.

Here immunoSEQ multiplex PCR was the method, and the copy in TCRdb shows in-frame clones only, minus some. This table holds about 150,000 clones, approximately 93% found once. The CDR3 is 14 amino acids. V shed 0 bases and J shed 6 bases, with 11 bases lying between them. CDR1 MNHEY and CDR2 SVGAGI come from the germline V gene. The TCR originated in a young man in good health. The rearrangement joins TRBV6-5 to TRBJ1-2, with D possibly matching TRBD1 (6 bases). What was sequenced was blood. DNA for the CDR3: TGTGCCAGCAGTTACTCGTCAGGGGCGGATGGCTACACCTTC. Translating it yields CASSYSSGADGYTF.